The rows below give T cell receptor beta chains drawn from one sample of a study of T cell repertoires in cytomegalovirus infection. TCRdb called the reads again in MiXCR, with one record for every CDR3 protein. This table has about 180,000 distinct CDR3 sequences, about 15% appearing once. The sequenced sample consisted of PBMCs. These TCRs come from a human donor in good health (CMV status not recorded). Some clones in this sample may be carry-over from other donors' samples. The CDR3 runs from the conserved cysteine through the conserved F or W. D genes are given only for firm matches. The size entry is marked missing in some rows and otherwise reads once, few, many or a size class.

V gene,CDR3 length,D gene,clone size,J gene,CDR3 protein,CDR3 DNA
TRBV20-1,15,.,few,TRBJ2-5,CSARDPVKAQETQYF,TGCAGTGCTAGAGACCCGGTTAAGGCGCAGGAGACCCAGTACTTC
TRBV28,15,.,.,TRBJ1-1,CASSLFGSQNTEAFF,TGTGCCAGCAGTTTGTTCGGCAGTCAGAACACTGAAGCTTTCTTT
TRBV5-1,17,.,many,TRBJ1-1,CASRPGAETQGNTEAFF,TGCGCCAGCAGACCCGGTGCAGAAACCCAAGGGAACACTGAAGCTTTCTTT
TRBV29-1,15,TRBD1,many,TRBJ2-3,CSVDQWDREADTQYF,TGCAGCGTTGACCAATGGGACAGGGAGGCAGATACGCAGTATTTT
TRBV7-2,16,TRBD2,many,TRBJ2-3,CASSLAIAGGTDTQYF,TGTGCCAGCAGCTTAGCTATCGCGGGAGGCACAGATACGCAGTATTTT
TRBV7-2,16,TRBD2,many,TRBJ2-1,CASSSRVGGSGVEQFF,TGTGCCAGCAGCTCAAGGGTTGGCGGTAGCGGGGTTGAGCAGTTCTTC
TRBV7-9,16,TRBD1,.,TRBJ2-5,CASSALIGTGMETQYF,TGTGCCAGCAGCGCCCTCATCGGGACAGGGATGGAGACCCAGTACTTC
TRBV5-1,16,.,.,TRBJ2-1,CASGNTGSGVYNEQFF,TGCGCCAGCGGCAATACTGGGAGCGGAGTTTACAATGAGCAGTTCTTC
TRBV9,18,TRBD2,few,TRBJ2-3,CASSPLGAREGFTDTQYF,TGTGCCAGCAGCCCCCTCGGAGCGCGGGAGGGGTTCACAGATACGCAGTATTTT
TRBV7-2,13,.,many,TRBJ1-2,CASSHSSTYGYTF,TGTGCCAGCAGCCATTCCTCTACTTATGGCTACACCTTC
TRBV12-3/TRBV12-4,13,.,.,TRBJ1-4,CASMSLASEKLFF,TGTGCCAGCATGTCTCTAGCTAGTGAAAAACTGTTTTTT
TRBV6-2/TRBV6-3,12,.,.,TRBJ2-7,CASSYGGNEQYF,TGTGCCAGCAGTTATGGGGGAAACGAGCAGTACTTC
TRBV4-1,12,.,.,TRBJ2-1,CASSQGGSEQFF,TGCGCCAGCAGCCAAGGGGGGAGTGAGCAGTTCTTC
TRBV7-9,18,TRBD1,.,TRBJ2-7,CASSSQETGGSAFYEQYF,TGTGCCAGCAGCTCCCAAGAGACAGGGGGTTCCGCCTTCTACGAGCAGTACTTC
TRBV3-1,13,.,few,TRBJ1-2,CASSQGGEYGYTF,TGTGCCAGCAGCCAAGGAGGGGAATATGGCTACACCTTC
TRBV12-3/TRBV12-4,16,.,many,TRBJ1-2,CASSRGLGGATGGYTF,TGTGCCAGCAGTAGGGGTCTCGGGGGGGCCACCGGCGGCTACACCTTC
TRBV28,15,TRBD1,many,TRBJ2-3,CASTFRTGRLDTQYF,TGTGCCAGCACCTTTCGGACAGGGAGGTTGGATACGCAGTATTTT